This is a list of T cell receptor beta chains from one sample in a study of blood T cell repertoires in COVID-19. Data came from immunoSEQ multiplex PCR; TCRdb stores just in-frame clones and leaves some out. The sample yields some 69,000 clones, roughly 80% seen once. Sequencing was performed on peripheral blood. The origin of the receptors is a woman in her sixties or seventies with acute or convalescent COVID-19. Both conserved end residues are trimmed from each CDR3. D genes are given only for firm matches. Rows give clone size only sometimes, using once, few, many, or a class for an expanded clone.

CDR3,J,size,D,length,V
ASSPQKNQANTEAF,TRBJ1-1,.,.,14,TRBV18
ASSPQGSLNTEAF,TRBJ1-1,.,.,13,TRBV9
ASSPGLVISGELF,TRBJ2-2,few,TRBD2,13,TRBV7-2
ASRAGTTEAF,TRBJ1-1,.,.,10,TRBV28
ARSCPGTPKDLSYNEQF,TRBJ2-1,few,.,17,TRBV5-3
ASSALSGVITDTQY,TRBJ2-3,.,TRBD2,14,TRBV9
SVRGEHGYT,TRBJ1-2,.,.,9,TRBV29-1
AWSARGRVTDTQY,TRBJ2-3,.,.,13,TRBV30
ATSAPTGALETQY,TRBJ2-5,.,TRBD1,13,TRBV24-1
ASSFTSDYEQY,TRBJ2-7,.,TRBD2,11,TRBV7-2
ASSPGLAFVSEQY,TRBJ2-7,once,TRBD2,13,TRBV27
ASSSSARGPSGNTIY,TRBJ1-3,.,TRBD1,15,TRBV7-6
ASSTGTRGDEQF,TRBJ2-1,once,TRBD2,12,TRBV5-1
ASSYSSDSLLDEQF,TRBJ2-1,.,.,14,TRBV6-6
ASSRDSPEAF,TRBJ1-1,.,TRBD1,10,TRBV12-3/TRBV12-4
ATDSYNQPQH,TRBJ1-5,.,.,10,TRBV6-5
STGTGLGEQF,TRBJ2-1,once,TRBD1,10,TRBV29-1
ASSETRTSGSNEQY,TRBJ2-7,few,TRBD2,14,TRBV2
ASSSGTGGRETQY,TRBJ2-5,.,TRBD1,13,TRBV2
ASSSLRRGGFTSTEAF,TRBJ1-1,.,.,16,TRBV27
ASSERRPHLGEQF,TRBJ2-1,once,.,13,TRBV6-1
ASSTRTGKETQY,TRBJ2-5,.,TRBD1,12,TRBV13
ASSGGGQGIGYT,TRBJ1-2,.,TRBD1,12,TRBV5-4
ASSPRGLGAGGFYEQY,TRBJ2-7,few,TRBD2,16,TRBV7-3
ASSLSGQGNSPLH,TRBJ1-6,once,TRBD1,13,TRBV11-2
ASSLGGLASVHYEQY,TRBJ2-7,.,TRBD2,15,TRBV11-2
ASSLGDSEAF,TRBJ1-1,once,TRBD1,10,TRBV11-3
ATSDRDGGVETQY,TRBJ2-5,.,.,13,TRBV24-1
ASSSSDSMATEAF,TRBJ1-1,.,.,13,TRBV11-2
ASSETSAGGPQDTQY,TRBJ2-3,.,TRBD2,15,TRBV2
ASSPRPQGHGYT,TRBJ1-2,few,TRBD1,12,TRBV3-1/TRBV3-2
ASSLSGVNSPLH,TRBJ1-6,.,.,12,TRBV11-1
ASSLIGTGAYEQY,TRBJ2-7,.,TRBD1,13,TRBV28
ASIGSNSPLH,TRBJ1-6,.,.,10,TRBV27
ASSSYTDTQY,TRBJ2-3,.,.,10,TRBV7-6
ASDAGPSSYNEQF,TRBJ2-1,.,.,13,TRBV6-1
ASSFGQGDGYT,TRBJ1-2,once,TRBD1,11,TRBV5-4
SVGDRNEKLF,TRBJ1-4,.,TRBD1,10,TRBV29-1
AWRGRRGIRRTEAF,TRBJ1-1,.,.,14,TRBV30
ASSQDRQGTQY,TRBJ2-3,.,.,11,TRBV3-1/TRBV3-2
ASSPGGALTLH,TRBJ1-6,many,.,11,TRBV11-1
ASSFSGQGTSYEQY,TRBJ2-7,few,TRBD1,14,TRBV18
ASSEGQGHWAGNTIY,TRBJ1-3,.,TRBD1,15,TRBV5-4
ASSSPLSSAITSYNEQF,TRBJ2-1,.,.,17,TRBV27
ASSFLLAGVTGELF,TRBJ2-2,.,TRBD2,14,TRBV5-1
ASSQGPAGGRELF,TRBJ2-2,.,TRBD2,13,TRBV3-1/TRBV3-2
ASSMRGEGNQPQH,TRBJ1-5,.,.,13,TRBV19
ASSLAAGVQPQH,TRBJ1-5,.,.,12,TRBV5-1
ASSLYSVLPYGYT,TRBJ1-2,.,.,13,TRBV5-6
ASSMPYSNQPQH,TRBJ1-5,few,.,12,TRBV19
ASSLRLAGVGSDTQY,TRBJ2-3,.,TRBD2,15,TRBV27